The rows below give T cell receptor beta chains drawn from one sample of a study of cytomegalovirus exposure and HLA in healthy donors. Method: immunoSEQ multiplex PCR; TCRdb's copy keeps in-frame clones and lacks some. The listing contains roughly 72,000 clones. Source material: PBMCs. The receptors were gathered from a man in his late teens or twenties in good health and CMV-seropositive. Both conserved end residues are part of each CDR3. A D gene is named only where the DNA matches it firmly.

J gene,D gene,V gene,CDR3 DNA,CDR3 protein
TRBJ1-2,TRBD1,TRBV14,TGTGCCAGCAGCCTCCGTCCCGGGACAGGGAACTATGGCTACACCTTC,CASSLRPGTGNYGYTF
TRBJ1-4,.,TRBV5-1,TGCGCCAGCAGCTTGGACCCTACAGGGCCCACCGCAACTAATGAAAAACTGTTTTTT,CASSLDPTGPTATNEKLFF
TRBJ1-6,.,TRBV28,TGTGCCAGCTTGACGGGAGGGAACAGAAATTCACCCCTCCACTTT,CASLTGGNRNSPLHF
TRBJ2-5,TRBD2,TRBV28,TGTGCCAGCATACGCGGGAGGGCCCCAGAGACCCAGTACTTC,CASIRGRAPETQYF
TRBJ2-5,.,TRBV5-1,TGCGCCAGCAGCTTGGCCGGGGGTTGGGAGACCCAGTACTTC,CASSLAGGWETQYF
TRBJ2-2,TRBD1,TRBV7-9,TGTGCCAGCAGCCCGGACAGGGTCGGAACCGGGGAGCTGTTTTTT,CASSPDRVGTGELFF
TRBJ2-7,.,TRBV15,TGTGCCACCAGCACCAACAGGTTCTACGAGCAGTACTTC,CATSTNRFYEQYF
TRBJ2-7,.,TRBV6-5,TGTGCCAGCAGTAGGGTTGGGGACTACGAGCAGTACTTC,CASSRVGDYEQYF
TRBJ1-1,TRBD1,TRBV9,TGTGCCAGCAGCCAGGGGGGGAACACTGAAGCTTTCTTT,CASSQGGNTEAFF
TRBJ2-7,TRBD2,TRBV9,TGTGCCAGCAGCGTAGGGACTAGTAGGTACGAGCAGTACTTC,CASSVGTSRYEQYF
TRBJ2-7,.,TRBV27,TGTGCCAGCAGTCCCAACATCCCAACCCAGCAGTACTTC,CASSPNIPTQQYF
TRBJ1-5,TRBD1,TRBV4-1,TGCGCCAGCAGCCCGGAGACAGGGGTTCAGCCCCAGCATTTT,CASSPETGVQPQHF
TRBJ2-5,.,TRBV29-1,TGCAGCGTTGCACTGGAAGAGACCCAGTACTTC,CSVALEETQYF
TRBJ1-3,TRBD1,TRBV18,TGTGCCAGCTCACTAACGCGTGACAGGGGTTTCTCTGGAAACACCATATATTTT,CASSLTRDRGFSGNTIYF
TRBJ2-2,.,TRBV29-1,TGCAGCGCCCGAACCCGACAGGCCAGCACCGGGGAGCTGTTTTTT,CSARTRQASTGELFF
TRBJ1-2,.,TRBV6-5,TGTGCCAGCAGACCCCGGGACTGGATCTATGGCTACACCTTC,CASRPRDWIYGYTF
TRBJ2-2,.,TRBV19,TGTGCCAGTACCAATTGGCGGTATAGGGGGGGCGGTTTAGACACCGGGGAGCTGTTTTTT,CASTNWRYRGGGLDTGELFF
TRBJ2-2,TRBD1,TRBV7-9,TGTGCCAGCAGCCAGGGGGACAGGGACACCGGGGAGCTGTTTTTT,CASSQGDRDTGELFF
TRBJ2-7,.,TRBV7-9,TGTGCCAGCAGCCCTAGACAGCCCTACGAGCAGTACTTC,CASSPRQPYEQYF
TRBJ1-1,TRBD1,TRBV29-1,TGCAGCTTAGGACAGGGAGTGGGCACTGAAGCTTTCTTT,CSLGQGVGTEAFF
TRBJ1-2,.,TRBV10-3,TGTGCCATCAGGGGGGCCGGCTATGGCTACACCTTC,CAIRGAGYGYTF
TRBJ2-7,TRBD1,TRBV28,TGTGCCAGCAGAGTAATTCGGACAGGGTCCCACGAGCAGTACTTC,CASRVIRTGSHEQYF
TRBJ1-4,TRBD1,TRBV6-1,TGTGCCAGCAGGCGCCGTGGACAGGGGAAGGAAAAACTGTTTTTT,CASRRRGQGKEKLFF
TRBJ2-1,TRBD2,TRBV18,TGTGCCAGCTCGCGAGGGACTAGCGGGAGCGGGAACAATGAGCAGTTCTTC,CASSRGTSGSGNNEQFF
TRBJ2-7,.,TRBV10-1,TGCGCCAGCAGTGAGGTTGGAGGGAACGAGCAGTACTTC,CASSEVGGNEQYF
TRBJ2-6,.,TRBV6-1,TGTGCCAGCAGTACGACAGTTACTGGGGCCAACGTCCTGACTTTC,CASSTTVTGANVLTF
TRBJ1-4,TRBD1,TRBV4-2,TGTGCCAGCAGCCAAGATCCCGGACAGGGGGGTGAAAAACTGTTTTTT,CASSQDPGQGGEKLFF
TRBJ1-5,.,TRBV5-6,TGTGCCAGCAGCTGCGGACATCTCCGATATTATAGCAATCAGCCCCAGCATTTT,CASSCGHLRYYSNQPQHF
TRBJ2-2,.,TRBV5-1,TGCGCCAGCAGCTGGGGAGGTGTTGATCGTGACACCGGGGAGCTGTTTTTT,CASSWGGVDRDTGELFF
TRBJ2-7,TRBD1,TRBV5-1,TGCGCCAGCAGCTTACGGACAGGACCCACCTACGAGCAGTACTTC,CASSLRTGPTYEQYF
TRBJ1-3,.,TRBV6-1,TGTGCCAGCAGCAGAGACACCAATGGAAACACCATATATTTT,CASSRDTNGNTIYF
TRBJ2-7,.,TRBV6-1,TGTGCCAGCCGTAACCGACTAGTTCCTTACGAGCAGTACTTC,CASRNRLVPYEQYF
TRBJ1-5,.,TRBV7-9,TGTGCCAGCAGCGTTGAAAGGGGGCCCCAGCATTTT,CASSVERGPQHF
TRBJ2-2,TRBD2,TRBV28,TGTGCCAGTGGGGGGGTAACCGGGGAGCTGTTTTTT,CASGGVTGELFF
TRBJ2-3,TRBD1,TRBV7-2,TGTGCCAGCAGCTACCGGACAGGCCGCCCGGGGGATACGCAGTATTTT,CASSYRTGRPGDTQYF
TRBJ1-2,.,TRBV27,TGTGCCAGCAGTACCTTGCGGGGACGGCGAGCTAACTATGGCTACACCTTC,CASSTLRGRRANYGYTF
TRBJ2-3,TRBD1,TRBV6-6,TGTGCCAGCAGTCCTTCCGGACAGGGGCGCACAGATACGCAGTATTTT,CASSPSGQGRTDTQYF
TRBJ2-7,TRBD2,TRBV5-1,TGCGCCAGCAGCTTGGGCGGGAGGGTAGACGAGCAGTACTTC,CASSLGGRVDEQYF
TRBJ2-7,.,TRBV11-2,TGTGCCAGCAGCTTAAATAACAGGGAGTACGAGCAGTACTTC,CASSLNNREYEQYF
TRBJ2-5,TRBD2,TRBV9,TGTGCCAGCAGCGAAGGGACTAGAGGAGAGACCCAGTACTTC,CASSEGTRGETQYF
TRBJ1-5,.,TRBV6-1,TGTGCCAGCAGTGAATACGTAGGGGGTGATAGCAATCAGCCCCAGCATTTT,CASSEYVGGDSNQPQHF
TRBJ1-2,.,TRBV5-6,TGTGCCAGCAGCCCGGGACTCCTCGGCTACACCTTC,CASSPGLLGYTF
TRBJ2-6,.,TRBV15,TGTGCCACCAGCAGAGAAGACGGGTCTGGGGCCAACGTCCTGACTTTC,CATSREDGSGANVLTF
TRBJ2-5,TRBD2,TRBV2,TGTGCCAGCAGTGAGGGGGGGGAGACCCAGTACTTC,CASSEGGETQYF
TRBJ2-7,TRBD2,TRBV5-1,TGCGCCAGCAGCTTGGGACTAGCGGGGGTGTACGAGCAGTACTTC,CASSLGLAGVYEQYF
TRBJ2-1,TRBD2,TRBV6-5,TGTGCCAGCAGCCCACGGACTAGCGAAGATGAGCAGTTCTTC,CASSPRTSEDEQFF
TRBJ2-7,TRBD2,TRBV20-1,TGTGGACTAGGTACGCCATACGAGCAGTACTTC,CGLGTPYEQYF
TRBJ2-2,TRBD2,TRBV7-9,TGTGCCAGCAGCGGCCAAAGCGGGAGCAACACCGGGGAGCTGTTTTTT,CASSGQSGSNTGELFF
TRBJ1-1,TRBD1,TRBV7-9,TGTGCCAGCAGCTCGCCTGACAGGGCGCGCACTGAAGCTTTCTTT,CASSSPDRARTEAFF
TRBJ1-2,TRBD1,TRBV27,TGTGCCAGCAGTTGGAGGACAGGGTGGGGCGGCTACACCTTC,CASSWRTGWGGYTF
TRBJ1-1,.,TRBV30,TGTGCCTGGAGTCCACTCCCGCTTGTGGGGGGCACTGAAGCTTTCTTT,CAWSPLPLVGGTEAFF
TRBJ2-7,TRBD1,TRBV19,TGTGCCAGTAGTCCTCGACAGGGCTCCTACGAGCAGTACTTC,CASSPRQGSYEQYF
TRBJ2-1,TRBD2,TRBV7-9,TGTGCCAGCAGCCCTTGGGGTAGCGGGGCATACAATGAGCAGTTCTTC,CASSPWGSGAYNEQFF
TRBJ2-4,TRBD1,TRBV19,TGTGCCAGTCGACAGGGCCAAAACATTCAGTACTTC,CASRQGQNIQYF
TRBJ1-2,.,TRBV11-2,TGTGCCAGCAGCTTAGCAGCTAACTATGGCTACACCTTC,CASSLAANYGYTF
TRBJ2-7,TRBD1,TRBV4-1,TGCGCCAGCAGCCAAACAGGGGTCGAGCAGTACTTC,CASSQTGVEQYF
TRBJ2-1,TRBD2,TRBV19,TGTGCCAGTAGTATCGGACTAGTCCCCTACAATGAGCAGTTCTTC,CASSIGLVPYNEQFF
TRBJ2-7,TRBD2,TRBV18,TGTGCCAGCTCACCACAGCTCGCTTCGGGAGGACGGAACTACGAGCAGTACTTC,CASSPQLASGGRNYEQYF
TRBJ2-3,TRBD1,TRBV14,TGTGCCAGCAGCCAAGACGGGACAGGGTGGGATACGCAGTATTTT,CASSQDGTGWDTQYF